The T cell receptor (beta chain) described here comes from a study of T cell responses to AZD1222 COVID-19 vaccine. There are 14 residues in the CDR3. The germline V gene has CDR1 MNHEY and CDR2 SVGAGI. The V segment lost 8 bases and the J segment 7 bases; nucleotides outside the gene matches: 10. In regard to this clone: What it recognizes is unknown.

Profiled with immunoSEQ multiplex PCR; TCRdb holds only in-frame clones, not every one. The sample lists about 110,000 clones, roughly nine tenths occurring once. Whole-study results and caveats: Baseline seropositivity occurred in only a handful of AZD1222 recipients. Repertoire samples came only from after the peak T cell response.

This chain links TRBV6-5 with TRBJ2-1; 8 bases are shared with TRBD2. The sequence was collected from an adult in good health. Sequenced material: peripheral blood, taken on day 0 of AZD1222 vaccination. The CDR3 region has the DNA TGTGCCAGCGTAGCGGGACCGAAGGATAATGAGCAGTTCTTC. The encoded protein is CASVAGPKDNEQFF.